This TCR beta chain was sequenced in a study of shared clonotypes between healthy human individuals. Assay used: immunoSEQ multiplex PCR; TCRdb lists only in-frame clones, some missing. The sample lists a few hundred thousand clones, approximately 70% occurring once. CDR3 length equals 11 residues. V was trimmed by 1 base and J by 10 bases, leaving 11 bases between them. CDR1 is GTSNPN and CDR2 is SVGIG in the germline V gene (reference sequence). This chain uses TRBV30 with TRBJ2-7; the D gene is possibly TRBD2 (5 bases). The source of this sequence is a man aged 25 to 40 in good health. The sequenced sample was memory CD4+ T cells sorted from blood. Subset reported: CD45RA-negative fraction. CDR3 amino acids: CAWSGGGGQYF. In nucleotides, the CDR3 is TGTGCCTGGAGTGGCGGAGGAGGTCAGTACTTC.